The source of this TCR beta chain is a study of cytomegalovirus exposure and HLA in healthy donors. As to this clone: Its cognate antigen is unknown.

Findings of the study overall: Later work found that TCR association rates differed between HLA loci; DRB1 had the most and HLA-C the fewest. Earlier findings revealed that most TCR beta V segments proved productive either about 87% or about 30% of the time.

Primers for the PCR totalled 60 Vbeta and 13 Jbeta. Measured with immunoSEQ multiplex PCR; TCRdb has only the in-frame clones, and not every one. This sample contains some 110,000 clones. This clonotype was sampled from a man aged 25 to 40 in good health and CMV-seronegative. The sequencing sample was made of PBMCs.

Written as DNA, the CDR3 is TGTGCCAGCAGTGGACAGGGGGCAATAGATACGCAGTATTTT. As protein: CASSGQGAIDTQYF. The rearrangement links TRBV6-5 to TRBJ2-3; TRBD1 agrees at 11 bases. The CDR3 consists of 14 residues. J gave up 5 bases and V 5 bases, and 3 bases lay outside the gene matches. Germline V gives CDR1 MNHEY, CDR2 SVGAGI.